Reported below is one T cell receptor beta chain. This clonotype appeared a few times. This receptor's antigen is unknown. No qualities accompany the bases; no much larger clone lies one base away. The CDR3 sequence holds 16 residues, the cysteine and phenylalanine included. The retained sequence is limited to the CDR3, 48 bases, with the frame set at the first base. CDR1 SGHVS and CDR2 FQNEAQ were looked up in the germline V gene. The junction shows trimming of 3 bases on V and 4 bases on J, plus 18 bases between the germline ends. This specimen comes from a study of response to subunit inactivated influenza vaccine listed by TCRdb under 2018. Regarding the study in general: Deep quantitative T cell receptor repertoire profiling was used in the study to track responses to a trivalent subunit inactivated influenza vaccine. The research as a whole found: It was suggested by the authors that each seasonal influenza vaccination may recruit only a limited number of new T cells.

The library was generated by RT-PCR. This sample was sequenced with an Illumina HiSeq 2500. TCRdb handled the public reads itself, with Q25 trimming in fastp and clone calling in MiXCR, and kept productive beta chains. Rows matching on CDR3 protein sequence are summarized as one entry with the most common DNA and genes. A total of 650,000 to 850,000 distinct CDR3 sequences appear in this sample, more than 11% of them only once. Of the sample, 6% to 8% falls within the top ten clones. The sequence was collected from a man aged 50 or older who received an inactivated influenza vaccine. Donor details come from another sample of the same person, matched by shared clones. The input for sequencing was PBMCs from blood, taken roughly 15 days before vaccination. The chain uses TRBV7-8 and TRBJ2-5; the D gene cannot be named for sure. The CDR3 reads as follows: CASSFSWSPLVETQYF. The DNA reads TGTGCCAGCAGCTTCTCGTGGTCTCCCTTAGTAGAGACCCAGTACTTC.